This TCR beta chain was sequenced for a study of blood T cell repertoires in COVID-19. Overall study: The samples span acute and convalescent COVID-19 from the United States, Italy and Spain. T cells, B-cell-depleted T cells, or PBMCs supplied cDNA or gDNA.

Original methodology: From reference gene primer amplification, estimates of nucleated cell counts were derived. Clones were read by immunoSEQ multiplex PCR, and TCRdb kept only the in-frame ones, dropping some. That table gives V, J and clone size, and the DNA gave D and trimming. The sample contains about 53,000 clones, 80% to 90% of which appear only once. Deletions cut 5 bases from V and 6 bases from J, with 10 bases between. This CDR3 has 13 residues. Germline CDR1 is SEHNR and CDR2 is FQNEAQ (reference sequence). The material sequenced was peripheral blood. V and J are TRBV7-9 and TRBJ2-2; D is perhaps TRBD1 (6 bases). The receptor comes from a man aged 80 or over with acute or convalescent COVID-19. The CDR3 DNA follows: TGTGCCAGCAGCGAGGGGGTGGCCGGGGAGCTGTTTTTT. This encodes CASSEGVAGELFF.